There are a few counts of the clone carrying this T cell receptor beta chain. Its specificity is unknown. This entry comes from a study of Ad26.COV2.S vaccination and SARS-CoV-2 variants. Germline V CDR1 and CDR2: MDHEN, SYDVKM. This CDR3 contains 13 residues. V lost 2 bases to trimming and J lost 10 bases, with 14 bases between them. General study points: Those who received the vaccine showed greater spike-specific TCR breadth than those given placebo.

Clones were read by immunoSEQ multiplex PCR, and TCRdb kept only the in-frame ones, dropping some. Here the sample spans about 94,000 clones, approximately 86% being singletons. This chain joins TRBV28 and TRBJ1-1; D is ambiguous. Sequences were derived from peripheral blood, sampled after recovery from COVID-19. The clonotype was recovered from a human donor who had recovered from COVID-19. DNA of the CDR3: TGTGCCAGCAGTTTAAAACCCGGGCTTGGAGCTTTCTTT. It translates to CASSLKPGLGAFF. The whole variable domain, filled in from reference TRBV28 and TRBJ1-1, reads DVKVTQSSRYLVKRTGEKVFLECVQDMDHENMFWYRQDPGLGLRLIYFSYDVKMKEKGDIPEGYSVSREKKERFSLILESASTNQTSMYLCASSLKPGLGAFFGQGTRLTVV.